The entry below gives a single TCR beta chain sequence along with its context. The data derive from a study of blood T cell repertoires in COVID-19. Study-wide context: Material from acute and convalescent COVID-19 was sourced from the United States, Italy and Spain. Sample material is recorded as cDNA or gDNA derived from T cells, B-cell-depleted T cells, or PBMCs.

Original handling: Estimation of nucleated cell counts was performed using reference gene primer amplification. Generated by immunoSEQ multiplex PCR, the TCRdb table keeps only in-frame clones and is missing some. V and J calls and clone size are as listed in that table; D and trimming were resolved from the DNA. The data show 250,000 or so clones, 70% to 90% seen once. The clonotype was recovered from a man aged 25 to 40 with active or convalescent COVID-19. Sequencing used peripheral blood.

DNA of the CDR3: TGTGCCAGCATCCCCGACAGGGATGCGACGAACACTGAAGCTTTCTTT. It codes for CASIPDRDATNTEAFF. The chain combines TRBV5-4 with TRBJ1-1; 7 bases agree with TRBD1. Germline V gene data show CDR1 as SGHNT and CDR2 as YYREEE (reference sequence). After removal of 6 bases from V and 1 base from J, the junction contained 12 bases not matched to a gene. The CDR3 has 16 residues.